This TCR beta chain was captured by sequencing in a study of vaccination effects on CD4 cells after COVID-19. General observations from the study: Healthy vaccinees' vaccine-induced clones included only 1 of 255 that recognized common cold coronaviruses.

The table came from immunoSEQ multiplex PCR; TCRdb's copy has only in-frame clones and leaves some out. The sample lists about 79,000 clones, around four fifths seen once, with approximately 1.7% in the top ten. This clone was seen just once. Its antigen remains unknown. Germline assignment: CDR1 SGHAT and CDR2 FQNNGV. The CDR3 totals 15 residues. V lost 3 bases and J lost 4; bases outside the gene matches: 9. Prior to sequencing, the ViraFEST assay stimulated PBMC with viral peptide pools, which expanded the antigen-specific CD4+ T cells. Cultured cells yielded isolated CD4+ T cells after approximately nine days. After approximately 2 million PBMC were placed in each well, they were cultured with around 10 IU/ml IL-2 and roughly 10 ug/ml peptides.

The material sequenced was CD4+ T cells from PBMCs cultured with HCoV-229E spike peptides, taken before COVID-19 vaccination. This receptor was taken from a human donor who received a COVID-19 vaccine. The V gene is TRBV11-2, the J gene TRBJ2-7; 7 bases match TRBD1. The chain's CDR3 is CASSFRQGGAYEQYV. CDR3 nucleotide sequence: TGTGCCAGCAGCTTTCGACAGGGTGGAGCGTACGAGCAGTACGTC.